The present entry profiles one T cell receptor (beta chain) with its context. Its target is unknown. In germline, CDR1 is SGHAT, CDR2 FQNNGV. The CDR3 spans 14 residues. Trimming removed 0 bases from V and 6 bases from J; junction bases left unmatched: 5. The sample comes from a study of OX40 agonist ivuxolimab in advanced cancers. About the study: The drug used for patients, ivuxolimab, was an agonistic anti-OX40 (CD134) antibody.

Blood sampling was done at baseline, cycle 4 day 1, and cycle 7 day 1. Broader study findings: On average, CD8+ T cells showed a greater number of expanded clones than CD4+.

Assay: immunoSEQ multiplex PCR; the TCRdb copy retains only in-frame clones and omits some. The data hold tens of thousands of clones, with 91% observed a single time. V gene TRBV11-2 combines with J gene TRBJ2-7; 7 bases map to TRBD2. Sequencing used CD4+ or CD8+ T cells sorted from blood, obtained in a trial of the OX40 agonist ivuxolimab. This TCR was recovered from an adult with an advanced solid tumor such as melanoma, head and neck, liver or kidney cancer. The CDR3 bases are TGTGCCAGCAGCTTAGATCGACTAGCATCCGAGCAGTACTTC. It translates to CASSLDRLASEQYF.